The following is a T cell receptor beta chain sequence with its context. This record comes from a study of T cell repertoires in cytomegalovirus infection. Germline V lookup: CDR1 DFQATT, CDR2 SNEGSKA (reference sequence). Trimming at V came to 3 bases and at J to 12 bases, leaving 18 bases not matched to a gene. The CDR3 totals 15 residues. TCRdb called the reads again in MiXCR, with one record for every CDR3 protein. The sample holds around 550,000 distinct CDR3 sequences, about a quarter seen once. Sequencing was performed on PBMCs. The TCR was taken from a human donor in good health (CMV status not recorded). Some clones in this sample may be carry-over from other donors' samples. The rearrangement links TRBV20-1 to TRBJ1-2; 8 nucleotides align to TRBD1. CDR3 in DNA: TGCAGTGCTAGCGGCTCTCAGGGGGCCCCATGGGAGGACACCTTC. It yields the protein CSASGSQGAPWEDTF.